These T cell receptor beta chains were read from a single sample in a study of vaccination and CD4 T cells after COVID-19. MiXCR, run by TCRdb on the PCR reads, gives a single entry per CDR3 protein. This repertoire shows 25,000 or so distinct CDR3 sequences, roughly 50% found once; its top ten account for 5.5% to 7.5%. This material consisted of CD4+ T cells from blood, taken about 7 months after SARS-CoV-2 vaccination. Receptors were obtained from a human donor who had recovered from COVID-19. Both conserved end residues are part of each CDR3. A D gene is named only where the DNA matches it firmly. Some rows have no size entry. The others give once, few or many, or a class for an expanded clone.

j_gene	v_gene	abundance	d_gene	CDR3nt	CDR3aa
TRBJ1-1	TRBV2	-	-	TGTGCCAGCAACCGCCGGGCATTGAACACTGAAGCTTTCTTT	CASNRRALNTEAFF
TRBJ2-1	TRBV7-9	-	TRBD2	TGTGCCAGCAGCTCGGGACTAGGCTCCTACAATGAGCAGTTCTTC	CASSSGLGSYNEQFF
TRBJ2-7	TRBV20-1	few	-	TGCAGTGCTCCTCGCGGTACCACCTACGAGCAGTACTTC	CSAPRGTTYEQYF
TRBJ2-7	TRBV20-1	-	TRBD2	TGCAGTGCCACTAGCGGGAACCGCTCCTACGAGCAGTACTTC	CSATSGNRSYEQYF
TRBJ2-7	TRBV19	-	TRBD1	TGTGCCACCTCTGGACAGGGTTCAGCCTACGAGCAGTACTTC	CATSGQGSAYEQYF
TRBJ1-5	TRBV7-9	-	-	TGTGCCAGCAGCTTTGGAGGTCAGCCCCAGCATTTT	CASSFGGQPQHF
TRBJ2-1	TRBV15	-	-	TGTGCCACCGGGGAGCGAGCGGATTCCACCTACAATGAGCAGTTCTTC	CATGERADSTYNEQFF
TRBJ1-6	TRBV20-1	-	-	TGCAGTGCTAGGGATGCGTCGAGCTCCTATAATTCACCCCTCCACTTT	CSARDASSSYNSPLHF
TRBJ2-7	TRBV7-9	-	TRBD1	TGTGCCAGCAGCGCAACAGGGGGCCAAACCTACGAGCAGTACTTC	CASSATGGQTYEQYF
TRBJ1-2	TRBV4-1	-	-	TGCGCCAGCAGCCAAGATCGGGGGGTCTCACGGACTGATGGCTACACCTTC	CASSQDRGVSRTDGYTF
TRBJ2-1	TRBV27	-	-	TGTGCCAGCAGTACAGGACACTACAATGAGCAGTTCTTC	CASSTGHYNEQFF
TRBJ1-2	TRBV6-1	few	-	TGTGCCAGCAGATCCTCTGGGAACTATGGCTACACCTTC	CASRSSGNYGYTF
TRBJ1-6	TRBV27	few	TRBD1	TGTGCCAGCAGTCAAGACAGGGGGCTTTTATCACCCCTCCACTTT	CASSQDRGLLSPLHF
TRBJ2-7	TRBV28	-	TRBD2	TGTGCCGGGGGGACTAGCGGGAGCCGGGAGCAGTACTTC	CAGGTSGSREQYF
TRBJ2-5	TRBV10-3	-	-	TGTGCCATCAGTGAGTCGATTTACCAAGAGACCCAGTACTTC	CAISESIYQETQYF
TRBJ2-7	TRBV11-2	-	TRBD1	TGTGCCAGCAGCAGCCGGGACAGTGCCTACGAGCAGTACTTC	CASSSRDSAYEQYF
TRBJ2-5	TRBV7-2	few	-	TGTGCCAGCACCAAGAGCGTACTGGAGACCCAGTACTTC	CASTKSVLETQYF
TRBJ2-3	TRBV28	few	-	TGTGCCAGCACTGATACTACTAGCACAGATACGCAGTATTTT	CASTDTTSTDTQYF
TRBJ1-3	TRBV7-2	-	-	TGTGCCAGCAGCTTAGCAGACATTGGAAACACCATATATTTT	CASSLADIGNTIYF
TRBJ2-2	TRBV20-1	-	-	TGCAGTGCTAGGAAGCGGGTCTCGAACACCGGGGAGCTGTTTTTT	CSARKRVSNTGELFF
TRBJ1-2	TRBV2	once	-	TGTGCCAGCAGTGAAATCGGGGGTATAGGCTACACCTTC	CASSEIGGIGYTF
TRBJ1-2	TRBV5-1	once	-	TGCGCCAGCAGCCCGACAGCAAACTATGGCTACACCTTC	CASSPTANYGYTF
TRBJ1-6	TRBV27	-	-	TGTGCCAGCAGTCAGTACTCCTATAATTCACCCCTCCACTTT	CASSQYSYNSPLHF
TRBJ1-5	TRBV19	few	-	TGTGCCAGTAGTATCCAAGCAGGGTGGGGTCAGCCCCAGCATTTT	CASSIQAGWGQPQHF
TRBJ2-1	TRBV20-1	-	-	TGCAGTGCTAGTTTGGTCACAAATGAGCAGTTCTTC	CSASLVTNEQFF
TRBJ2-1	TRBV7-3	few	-	TGTGCCAGCAGCCTAGACCCCTGGTCCGATGAGCAGTTCTTC	CASSLDPWSDEQFF
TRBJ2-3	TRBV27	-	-	TGTGCCAGCAGTTTAATCGGCGGGAAGGGCACAGATACGCAGTATTTT	CASSLIGGKGTDTQYF
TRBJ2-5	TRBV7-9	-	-	TGTGCCAGCAGCTTAGTAGTTACCCAAGAGACCCAGTACTTC	CASSLVVTQETQYF
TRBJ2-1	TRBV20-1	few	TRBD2	TGCAGTGCTAGATCTAGCGGGAGTTTCAATGAGCAGTTCTTC	CSARSSGSFNEQFF
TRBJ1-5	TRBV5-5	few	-	TGTGCCAGCAGCTTGAGGGGTACACAGCCCCAGCATTTT	CASSLRGTQPQHF
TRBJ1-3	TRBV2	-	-	TGTGCCAGCAGCCCGGACATCTCTGGAAACACCATATATTTT	CASSPDISGNTIYF
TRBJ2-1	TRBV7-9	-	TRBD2	TGTGCCAGCAGCTTTAGCGGGGACAATGAGCAGTTCTTC	CASSFSGDNEQFF
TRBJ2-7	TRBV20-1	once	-	TGCAGTGCTAGCCCCGGGACCGCGTACGAGCAGTACTTC	CSASPGTAYEQYF
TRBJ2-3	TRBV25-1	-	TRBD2	TGTGCCAGCAGTGGGTCCTTAGCGGGCCTCACAGATACGCAGTATTTT	CASSGSLAGLTDTQYF
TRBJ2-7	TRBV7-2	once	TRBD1	TGTGCCAGCAGCTTTAGGGACAGGACCTACGAGCAGTACTTC	CASSFRDRTYEQYF
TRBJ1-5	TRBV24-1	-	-	TGTGCCACCAGTGAAATTAGGATCGGGGAGGTGGGGCAGCCCCAGCATTTT	CATSEIRIGEVGQPQHF
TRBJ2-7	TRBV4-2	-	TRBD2	TGTGCCAGCAGCCATCCCAGCGGGAGGGCCTCCTACGAGCAGTACTTC	CASSHPSGRASYEQYF
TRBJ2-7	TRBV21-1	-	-	TGTGCCAGCAGCAAACCGACAGGGGGTGAAAACTACGAGCAGTACTTC	CASSKPTGGENYEQYF
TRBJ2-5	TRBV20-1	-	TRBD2	TGCAGTGCTAGAGGGGGACTAGCGGGAGGGCAAGAGACCCAGTACTTC	CSARGGLAGGQETQYF
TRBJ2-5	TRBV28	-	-	TGTGCCAGCAGTTTATCCTCGTACGGAAGGCCAGAGACCCAGTACTTC	CASSLSSYGRPETQYF
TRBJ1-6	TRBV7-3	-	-	TGTGCCAGCAGCCTAGGGCCAGAGGGTAATTCACCCCTCCACTTT	CASSLGPEGNSPLHF
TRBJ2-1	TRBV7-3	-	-	TGTGCCAGCAGCTCCATCCCGGGGCAGCCAAATGAGCAGTTCTTC	CASSSIPGQPNEQFF
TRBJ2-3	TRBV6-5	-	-	TGTGCCAGCAGTTCTACCACAGATACGCAGTATTTT	CASSSTTDTQYF
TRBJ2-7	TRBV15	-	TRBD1	TGTGCCACTCGGGACAGGGGCTACTACGAGCAGTACTTC	CATRDRGYYEQYF
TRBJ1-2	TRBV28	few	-	TGTGCCAGCAGTTCAACAACTAACCTTGGCTACACCTTC	CASSSTTNLGYTF
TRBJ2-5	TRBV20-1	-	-	TGCAGTGCTACTGCTGGGGCCCAGTACTTC	CSATAGAQYF